This TCR beta chain was sequenced during a study of Tregs in tolerant kidney transplant recipients. This CDR3 comprises 15 residues. V dropped 1 base and J dropped 2 bases, with 11 bases sitting between them. CDR1 is SGHAT, CDR2 FQNNGV, per germline. Mixed chimerism was transient after nonmyeloablative marrow transplants from related graft donors. Repertoires were generated with immunoSEQ multiplex PCR, while TCRdb's copy carries only in-frame clones and drops some. The profile shows about 64,000 clones, more than 70% of them singletons. The clonotype was recovered from a human patient who received a combined kidney and bone marrow transplant. Some of the T cells might come from the graft donor. The chain uses TRBV11-2 and TRBJ1-1, with D perhaps matching TRBD1 (5 bases). Sequenced material: CD4+ T cells from blood (PBMCs), taken 6 months after the transplant. The CDR3 is CASSLGGGGNTEAFF. The CDR3 DNA reads as TGTGCCAGCAGCTTAGGCGGGGGGGGAAACACTGAAGCTTTCTTT.